The sequence of this T cell receptor (beta chain) was determined in a study of blood T cell repertoires in COVID-19. For the study at large: Samples representing acute and convalescent COVID-19 were sourced from the United States, Italy and Spain. T cells, B-cell-depleted T cells, or PBMCs provided the cDNA or gDNA that served as material.

Germline values: CDR1 SGDLS, CDR2 YYNGEE. The CDR3 consists of 14 residues. The junction had 6 bases not matched to a gene; V was cut back by 2 bases and J by 9 bases. Original processing methods: Reference gene primer amplification gave estimated nucleated cell counts. Method: immunoSEQ multiplex PCR; TCRdb's copy keeps in-frame clones and lacks some. V, J and clone size reflect that table, while D and trimming were determined from the DNA. This sample carries 110,000 to 150,000 clones, about 87% of them seen once, and the ten largest clones take under 7%. The rearrangement joins TRBV9 to TRBJ2-1; TRBD2 aligns across 9 bases. The clonotype originates from a human donor in a cohort sampled during active COVID-19. Sample: peripheral blood. Written as DNA, the CDR3 is TGTGCCAGCAGCGTGACCGGGACTAGCACTGAGCAGTTCTTC. This encodes CASSVTGTSTEQFF.